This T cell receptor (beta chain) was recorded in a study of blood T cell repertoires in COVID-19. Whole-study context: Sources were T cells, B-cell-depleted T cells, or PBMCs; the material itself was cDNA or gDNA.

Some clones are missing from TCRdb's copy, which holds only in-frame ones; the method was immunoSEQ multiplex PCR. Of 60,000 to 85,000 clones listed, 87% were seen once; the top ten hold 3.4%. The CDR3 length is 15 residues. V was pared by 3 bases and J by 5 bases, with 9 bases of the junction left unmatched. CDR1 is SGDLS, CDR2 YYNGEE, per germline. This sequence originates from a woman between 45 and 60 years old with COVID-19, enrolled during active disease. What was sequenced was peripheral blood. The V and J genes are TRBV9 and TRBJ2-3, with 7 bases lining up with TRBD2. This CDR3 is CASSGEGEGLDTQYF. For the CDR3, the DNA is TGTGCCAGCAGCGGGGAGGGAGAAGGTTTAGATACGCAGTATTTT.